This TCR beta chain appears in the sequencing data of a study of human T cells and chemical hapten exposure (dated by TCRdb to about 2021). In the study overall: For sensitization, 2% DPC in acetone was applied to a roughly 2 cm by roughly 2 cm area of upper inner arm skin. Patients additionally received weekly therapeutic DPC doses to the scalp throughout the roughly 25-week study period. Patch testing was performed on the upper back with Finn chambers containing 0.01% DPC, and the patch tests were scored after 6 days according to International Contact Dermatitis Research Group standards. The patient cohort, mostly female, included alopecia areata with under or over 50% scalp involvement, alopecia totalis and alopecia universalis. Libraries were pooled for sequencing, and variation in per-sample TCR yields was attributed mainly to small differences in library volumes within the pool. In alopecia patients, the study followed how the peripheral blood TCR repertoire changed in vivo over primary and secondary sensitization to diphenylcyclopropenone (DPC), a hapten. Blood samples were taken from patients before sensitization (week 0) and at 2, 6 and about 24 weeks after DPC sensitization. Blood for TCR sequencing was provided by twenty-nine alopecia patients at one to four time points (pre-sensitization, 2, 6 and 24 weeks). Paper-wide results and their limitations: Because every patient had alopecia, a presumed autoimmune disease, the patients' immune response might differ from that of healthy individuals. Repeated subsampling changed both the strength of the expansion versus patch-test correlation and the threshold at which the correlation became significant. Compared with pre-sensitization or healthy control sets, expanded TCRs formed significantly more large CDR3 similarity clusters, which is consistent with antigen-driven responses. Patch test score correlated positively with the number of PT1 expanded TCRs, reaching significance at thresholds 8, 16 and 32 but not at 4. DPC sensitization did not change how many TCRs were above 1 in 1000 frequency, and no evidence was found of alterations in global repertoire structure.

Comment on this clonotype: What antigen it recognizes has not been identified. Base qualities are not provided; no much larger clone lies one nucleotide away.

The intended sense of this specimen's time point label: patch test 3, about 24 weeks after DPC sensitization. The treatment or condition label corresponds to: therapeutic diphenylcyclopropenone sensitization with weekly scalp DPC. Blood at each patch-test visit was drawn before the patch test was applied. Eligible patients were aged 18 to 70, diagnosed with alopecia, deemed suitable for DPC therapy, and excluded if pregnant. Total RNA was isolated from unfractionated whole blood collected in Tempus Blood RNA tubes. Preparation of the library involved RACE. The sample was run on a NextSeq 500. During library preparation, unique molecular identifiers were attached to individual cDNA molecules so that TCRs could be counted in a quantitative, reproducible way. Each blood RNA sample was used to sequence both TCR alpha and TCR beta chains. As for the original processing: The median number of TCRs per sample was some 100,000, ranging from about 23,224 to 700,000. V, J and CDR3 annotation of the TCR reads was performed with the Decombinator software suite. To make PS versus PT1 abundance plots, every sample was subsampled to the same number of TCRs (28,000). TCRs were defined as expanded if absent before sensitization and observed at least eight times at the 2-week time point. TCRdb trimmed the raw reads at Q25, called clones with MiXCR and kept productive beta chains. All rows with the same CDR3 protein become a single entry with the most common DNA and genes. Clone size and V and J calls follow TCRdb, not the original study. For this sample the table gives more than 95,000 distinct CDR3 sequences, of which about 34% were detected only once. The ten most abundant clones make up around 2.7% of the sample.

CDR1 is given as SNHLY and CDR2 as FYNNEI, both from the germline V gene. The CDR3 numbers 14 residues from cysteine through phenylalanine. The CDR3 DNA has 42 bases and is translated from base 1. Trimming takes 3 bases from V and 4 bases from J, and the germline ends sit 10 bases apart. The TCR originated in a man in his forties with alopecia areata. Some clones in this sample may be carry-over from other donors' samples. The chain is made from TRBV2 and TRBJ2-1, with the D gene uncertain. The source was whole blood, collected in connection with sensitization to the hapten diphenylcyclopropenone (DPC). CDR3 sequence: CASSDSLDYNEQFF. In nucleotide form, the sequence is TGTGCCAGCAGTGATTCGCTCGATTACAATGAGCAGTTCTTC. Extended through the reference TRBV2 and TRBJ2-1 proteins, this CDR3 yields the full variable domain: EPEVTQTPSHQVTQMGQEVILRCVPISNHLYFYWYRQILGQKVEFLVSFYNNEISEKSEIFDDQFSVERPDGSNFTLKIRSTKLEDSAMYFCASSDSLDYNEQFFGPGTRLTVL.